What follows are 15 T cell receptor beta chains derived from one specimen sequenced in a study of regulatory T cells in long-lasting Graves disease. Library construction for TCR beta used iRepertoire HTBI primers and Arm-PCR of CDR3 regions. TCRdb ran MiXCR on the multiplex PCR reads and lists one entry per CDR3 protein. Among around 230,000 distinct CDR3 sequences, about 16% were seen once, and the ten largest hold approximately 20%. Time point in this sample: newly diagnosed GD, antithyroid drugs for less than 3 months. Isolated PBMC RNA provided the starting material for the TCR library. The material sequenced was peripheral blood mononuclear cells (PBMCs), taken at new diagnosis, from a patient treated with antithyroid drugs. The receptors were gathered from a female donor with Graves disease.

This clonotype was observed a few times. J is TRBJ2-7 and V is TRBV7-2; D might be TRBD1 (6 bases). The CDR3 is 16 residues long. Deletions cut 1 base from V and 2 bases from J, with 15 bases between. Germline loops: CDR1 SGHTA, CDR2 FQGNSA. The CDR3 region is CASSLEGSDSAYEQYF. The DNA for the CDR3 is TGTGCCAGCAGCTTAGAGGGTTCGGACAGTGCCTACGAGCAGTACTTC.

The chain joins TRBV2 to TRBJ1-1; a weak D match, TRBD1 (6 bases). From germline, CDR1 is SNHLY and CDR2 FYNNEI. Trimming stripped 3 bases from V and 2 bases from J, with 10 bases between. This CDR3 is built from 14 residues. The CDR3 region has the DNA TGTGCCAGCAGTGAGACAGGACCTAACACTGAAGCTTTCTTT. It yields the protein CASSETGPNTEAFF.

This clonotype was recorded many times. The chain carries TRBV5-6 and TRBJ1-4; D not resolved. Trimming pared 4 bases from V and 4 bases from J, leaving 14 bases between. This CDR3 region has 15 residues. Germline-derived CDR1 and CDR2 are SGHDT and YYEEEE. CDR3 in amino acids: CASSSWSLYNEKLFF. The CDR3 bases are TGTGCCAGCAGCAGTTGGTCTCTTTATAATGAAAAACTGTTTTTT.

This clonotype was found many times. This chain uses TRBV12-3 or TRBV12-4 with TRBJ2-2, with 9 bases fitting TRBD1. This CDR3 spans 15 amino acids. Trimming removed 5 bases from V and 1 base from J; junction bases left unmatched: 2. The CDR3 sequence is CASSTGQGNTGELFF. The DNA of the CDR3 is TGTGCCAGCAGTACGGGACAGGGGAACACCGGGGAGCTGTTTTTT.

This sequence joins TRBV10-1 and TRBJ2-1; 8 bases line up with TRBD2. Trimming at V came to 2 bases and at J to 0 bases, leaving 3 bases not matched to a gene. CDR1 and CDR2 from the germline V gene are WNHNN and SYGVQD (reference sequence). This CDR3 spans 16 amino acids. This chain's CDR3 is CASSETSGGSYNEQFF. The DNA for the CDR3 is TGCGCCAGCAGTGAGACTAGCGGAGGCTCCTACAATGAGCAGTTCTTC.

The chain recombines TRBV18 with TRBJ2-3; D gene ambiguous. Deletions cut 2 bases from V and 2 bases from J, with 8 bases between. Germline values: CDR1 KGHSH, CDR2 LQKENI. This CDR3 is built from 14 residues. CDR3 DNA: TGTGCCAGCTCACCAAACAGACACACAGATACGCAGTATTTT. Protein: CASSPNRHTDTQYF.

Note on this clonotype: A much larger clone lies a single base off, so this may be a read error. The chain recombines TRBV5-1 with TRBJ1-4; possibly TRBD1 for D (5 bases). With 5 bases removed from V and 0 bases from J, the gap between germline ends came to 8 bases. Germline V gives CDR1 SGHRS, CDR2 YFSETQ. The CDR3 extends over 14 amino acids. Written as DNA, the CDR3 is TGCGCCAGCAGAGAGACAGCAACTAATGAAAAACTGTTTTTT. This sequence encodes CASRETATNEKLFF.

At least ten counts were recorded for this clonotype. This chain connects TRBV12-5 to TRBJ2-2; D is undetermined. Germline V lookup: CDR1 LGHNT, CDR2 FRNRAP. Trimming left V 1 base short and J 0 bases short, with 9 bases between. The CDR3 contains 16 residues. In nucleotides, the CDR3 is TGTGCTAGTGGTTTGGGCAAAGGGCCGAACACCGGGGAGCTGTTTTTT. It specifies CASGLGKGPNTGELFF.

This clonotype appeared many times. The chain employs TRBV11-1 and TRBJ1-1; D is uncertain. Germline-derived CDR1 and CDR2 are SGHAT and FQDESV (reference sequence). The CDR3 spans 12 residues. V lost 1 base and J 10 bases, leaving 10 bases between the germline ends. This CDR3 is CASSLDTEGAFF. The CDR3 region has the DNA TGTGCCAGCAGCTTAGATACAGAGGGAGCTTTCTTT. Filled out from reference TRBV11-1 and TRBJ1-1, the complete variable domain reads EAEVAQSPRYKITEKSQAVAFWCDPISGHATLYWYRQILGQGPELLVQFQDESVVDDSQLPKDRFSAERLKGVDSTLKIQPAELGDSAMYLCASSLDTEGAFFGQGTRLTVV.

The sample holds many counts of this clonotype. V usage is TRBV2 and J usage is TRBJ1-2, with 12 bases matching TRBD1. The V gene end was trimmed by 4 bases and the J gene end by 7 bases; junction bases not matched to a gene: 7. Per germline, CDR1 SNHLY and CDR2 FYNNEI. The CDR3 consists of 15 residues. In DNA form, the CDR3 reads TGTGCCAGCAGTGTAATCGGGACAGGGGGCTTTGGCTACACCTTC. This gives the protein CASSVIGTGGFGYTF.

This clonotype was seen a few times. The V and J genes are TRBV30 and TRBJ1-2; no clear D. Trimming took off 0 bases at V and 4 bases at J, with 6 bases between the two ends. This CDR3 is 12 amino acids long. Germline loops: CDR1 GTSNPN, CDR2 SVGIG (reference sequence). CDR3 in DNA: TGTGCCTGGAGTGTACGGGGCTATGGCTACACCTTC. It codes for CAWSVRGYGYTF.

The sample holds many counts of this clonotype. The gene calls are TRBV30 and TRBJ1-1, with a tentative D call TRBD1 (5 bases). The CDR3 totals 12 residues. CDR1 and CDR2 from the germline V gene are GTSNPN and SVGIG (reference sequence). V was shortened by 3 bases and J by 9 bases, with 14 bases between the two germline ends. The CDR3 region is CAWRAGAAQAFF. The DNA for the CDR3 is TGTGCCTGGAGGGCCGGGGCAGCCCAAGCTTTCTTT.

In this sample, this clonotype turned up many times. In nucleotides, the CDR3 is TGTGCCAGCACAACGGGACAGGGGGCTTTTCGGCAGCCCCAGCATTTT. Protein sequence: CASTTGQGAFRQPQHF. The chain links TRBV2 to TRBJ1-5; 12 bases map to TRBD1. V gave up 7 bases and J gave up 7 bases; unmatched junction bases: 11. The CDR3 consists of 16 residues. Looked up from germline, CDR1 is SNHLY and CDR2 is FYNNEI. The full variable domain, completed using reference TRBV2 and TRBJ1-5, is EPEVTQTPSHQVTQMGQEVILRCVPISNHLYFYWYRQILGQKVEFLVSFYNNEISEKSEIFDDQFSVERPDGSNFTLKIRSTKLEDSAMYFCASTTGQGAFRQPQHFGDGTRLSIL.

The table lists this clonotype with many counts. V gene TRBV18 combines with J gene TRBJ1-2, with D unclear. The CDR3 runs 14 residues. The V end was cut by 4 bases, the J end by 4 bases, with 13 bases between. Germline CDR1 reads KGHSH; CDR2 reads LQKENI. The CDR3 DNA sequence: TGTGCCAGCTCACTTACCAGATTTGGCTATGGCTACACCTTC. Protein sequence: CASSLTRFGYGYTF.

This clonotype was observed at least ten times. V usage is TRBV18 and J usage is TRBJ1-1; weak D call: TRBD1 (5 bases). The V gene lost 2 bases and the J gene lost 4 bases, with 14 bases spanning the gap. CDR1 and CDR2 (germline): KGHSH, LQKENI. The CDR3 consists of 15 residues. CDR3 in amino acids: CASSPDRQGLTEAFF. CDR3 coding DNA: TGTGCCAGCTCACCAGACCGGCAGGGCCTCACTGAAGCTTTCTTT.